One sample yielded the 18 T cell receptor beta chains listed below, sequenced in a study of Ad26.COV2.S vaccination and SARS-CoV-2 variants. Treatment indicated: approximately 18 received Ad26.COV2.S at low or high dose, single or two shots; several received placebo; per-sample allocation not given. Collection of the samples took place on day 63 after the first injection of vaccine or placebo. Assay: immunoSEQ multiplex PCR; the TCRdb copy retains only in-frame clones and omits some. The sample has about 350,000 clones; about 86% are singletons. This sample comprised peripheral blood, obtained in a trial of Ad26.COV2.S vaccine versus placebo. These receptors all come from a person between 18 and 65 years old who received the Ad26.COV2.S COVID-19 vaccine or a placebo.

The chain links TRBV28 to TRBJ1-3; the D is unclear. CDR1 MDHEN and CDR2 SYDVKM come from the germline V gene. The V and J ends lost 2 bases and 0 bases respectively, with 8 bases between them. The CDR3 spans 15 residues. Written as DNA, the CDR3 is TGTGCCAGCAGTTTACGATGGGGCTCTGGAAACACCATATATTTT. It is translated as CASSLRWGSGNTIYF.

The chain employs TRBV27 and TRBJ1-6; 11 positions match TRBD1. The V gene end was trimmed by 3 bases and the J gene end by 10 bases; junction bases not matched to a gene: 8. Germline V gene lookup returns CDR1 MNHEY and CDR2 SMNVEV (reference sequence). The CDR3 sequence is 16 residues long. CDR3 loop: CASSFFRTGGRSPLHF. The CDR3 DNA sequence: TGTGCCAGCAGTTTTTTTCGGACAGGGGGCCGGTCACCCCTCCACTTT.

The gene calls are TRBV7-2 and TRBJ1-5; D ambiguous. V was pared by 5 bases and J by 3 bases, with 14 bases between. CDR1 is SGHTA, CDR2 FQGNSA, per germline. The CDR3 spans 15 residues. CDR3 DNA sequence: TGTGCCAGCAGCACCAACGAGGCCGTCAATCAGCCCCAGCATTTT. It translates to CASSTNEAVNQPQHF.

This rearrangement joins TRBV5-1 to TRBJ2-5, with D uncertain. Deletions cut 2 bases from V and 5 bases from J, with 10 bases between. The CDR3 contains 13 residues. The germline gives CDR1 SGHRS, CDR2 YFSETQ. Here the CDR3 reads CASSLGTQETQYF. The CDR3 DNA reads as TGCGCCAGCAGCTTAGGCACTCAGGAGACCCAGTACTTC.

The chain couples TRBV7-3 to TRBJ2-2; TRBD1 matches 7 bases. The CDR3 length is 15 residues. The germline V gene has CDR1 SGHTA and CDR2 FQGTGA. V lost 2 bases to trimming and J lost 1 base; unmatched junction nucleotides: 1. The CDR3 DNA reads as TGTGCCAGCAGCTTAGGGGACAGGAACACCGGGGAGCTGTTTTTT. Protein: CASSLGDRNTGELFF.

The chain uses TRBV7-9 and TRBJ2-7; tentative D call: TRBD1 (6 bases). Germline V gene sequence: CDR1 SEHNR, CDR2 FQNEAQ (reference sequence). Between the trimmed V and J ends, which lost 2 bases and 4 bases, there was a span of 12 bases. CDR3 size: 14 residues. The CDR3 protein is CASSLSLDSYEQYF. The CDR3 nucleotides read TGTGCCAGCAGCTTATCACTGGACAGTTACGAGCAGTACTTC.

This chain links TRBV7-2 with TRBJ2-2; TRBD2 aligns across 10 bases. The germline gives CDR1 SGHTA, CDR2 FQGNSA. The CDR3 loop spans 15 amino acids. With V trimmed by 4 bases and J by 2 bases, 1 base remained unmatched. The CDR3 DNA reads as TGTGCCAGCAGCTCTAGCGGGAGAAACACCGGGGAGCTGTTTTTT. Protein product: CASSSSGRNTGELFF. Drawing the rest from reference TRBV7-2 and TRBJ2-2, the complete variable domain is GAGVSQSPSNKVTEKGKDVELRCDPISGHTALYWYRQSLGQGLEFLIYFQGNSAPDKSGLPSDRFSAERTGGSVSTLTIQRTQQEDSAVYLCASSSSGRNTGELFFGEGSRLTVL.

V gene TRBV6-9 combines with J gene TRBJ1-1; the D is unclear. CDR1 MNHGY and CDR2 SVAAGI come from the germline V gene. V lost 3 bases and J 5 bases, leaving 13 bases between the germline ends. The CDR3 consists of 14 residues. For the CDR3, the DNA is TGTGCCAGCAGTTACAACGGGGTAGGGACTGAAGCTTTCTTT. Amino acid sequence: CASSYNGVGTEAFF.

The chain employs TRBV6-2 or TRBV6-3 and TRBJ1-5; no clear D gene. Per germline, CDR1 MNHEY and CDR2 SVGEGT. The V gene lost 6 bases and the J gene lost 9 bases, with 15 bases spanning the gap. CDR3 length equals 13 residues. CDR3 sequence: CASSPRRERPQHF. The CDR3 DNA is TGTGCCAGCAGCCCCCGGAGAGAGAGGCCCCAGCATTTT.

CDR3 sequence (DNA): TGTGCCAGCAGCAAACGGGACAGGACCCTTATTGCGAACACCGGGGAGCTGTTTTTT. The encoded protein is CASSKRDRTLIANTGELFF. The V gene is TRBV21-1, the J gene TRBJ2-2; TRBD1, the D gene given by the table, was not confirmed from the DNA. TRBV21-1 is designated a pseudogene. CDR3 size: 19 residues.

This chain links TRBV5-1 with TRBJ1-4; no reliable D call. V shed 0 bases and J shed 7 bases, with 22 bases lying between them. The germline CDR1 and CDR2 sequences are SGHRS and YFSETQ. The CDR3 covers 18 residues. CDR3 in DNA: TGCGCCAGCAGCTTGGGAAAGCTTTTGGGAATCGGCGGTGAAAAACTGTTTTTT. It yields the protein CASSLGKLLGIGGEKLFF. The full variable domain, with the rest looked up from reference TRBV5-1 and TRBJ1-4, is KAGVTQTPRYLIKTRGQQVTLSCSPISGHRSVSWYQQTPGQGLQFLFEYFSETQRNKGNFPGRFSGRQFSNSRSEMNVSTLELGDSALYLCASSLGKLLGIGGEKLFFGSGTQLSVL.

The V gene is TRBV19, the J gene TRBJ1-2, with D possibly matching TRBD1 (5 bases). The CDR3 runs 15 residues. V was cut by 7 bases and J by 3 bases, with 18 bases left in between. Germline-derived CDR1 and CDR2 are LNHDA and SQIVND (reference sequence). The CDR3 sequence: CASTRGSSPYYGYTF. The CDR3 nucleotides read TGTGCCAGTACCCGGGGCTCGTCCCCCTACTATGGCTACACCTTC. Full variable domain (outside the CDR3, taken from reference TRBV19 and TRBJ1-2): DGGITQSPKYLFRKEGQNVTLSCEQNLNHDAMYWYRQDPGQGLRLIYYSQIVNDFQKGDIAEGYSVSREKKESFPLTVTSAQKNPTAFYLCASTRGSSPYYGYTFGSGTRLTVV.

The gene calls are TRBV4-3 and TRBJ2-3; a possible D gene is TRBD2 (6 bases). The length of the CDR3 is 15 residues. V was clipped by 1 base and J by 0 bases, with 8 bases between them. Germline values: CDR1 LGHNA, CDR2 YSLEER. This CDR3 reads CASSQAGLSTDTQYF. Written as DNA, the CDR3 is TGCGCCAGCAGCCAAGCGGGACTTAGCACAGATACGCAGTATTTT.

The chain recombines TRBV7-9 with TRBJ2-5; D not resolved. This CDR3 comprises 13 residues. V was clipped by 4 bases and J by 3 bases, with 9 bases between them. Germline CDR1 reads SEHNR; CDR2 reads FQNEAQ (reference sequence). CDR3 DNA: TGTGCCAGCAGCTCCGAGAACGAAGAGACCCAGTACTTC. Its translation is CASSSENEETQYF.

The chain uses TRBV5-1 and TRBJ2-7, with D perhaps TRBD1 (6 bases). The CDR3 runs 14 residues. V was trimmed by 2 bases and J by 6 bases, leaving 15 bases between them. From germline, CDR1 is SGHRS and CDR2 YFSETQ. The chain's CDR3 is CASSFGPTGSEQYF. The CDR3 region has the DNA TGCGCCAGCAGCTTTGGCCCTACAGGGTCCGAGCAGTACTTC.

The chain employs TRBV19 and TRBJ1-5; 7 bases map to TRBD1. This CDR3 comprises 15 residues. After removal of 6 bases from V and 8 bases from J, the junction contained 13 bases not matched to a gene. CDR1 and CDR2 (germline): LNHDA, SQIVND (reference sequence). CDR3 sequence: CASSSRADRAKPQHF. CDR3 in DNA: TGTGCCAGTAGCTCCAGGGCAGACAGGGCTAAGCCCCAGCATTTT.

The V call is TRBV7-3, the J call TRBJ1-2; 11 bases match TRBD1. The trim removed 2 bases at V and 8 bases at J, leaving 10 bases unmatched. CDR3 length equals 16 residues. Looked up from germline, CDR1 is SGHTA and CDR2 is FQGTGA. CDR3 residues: CASSLGPPGQGEGYTF. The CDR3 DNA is TGTGCCAGCAGCTTAGGCCCCCCGGGACAGGGGGAAGGCTACACCTTC.

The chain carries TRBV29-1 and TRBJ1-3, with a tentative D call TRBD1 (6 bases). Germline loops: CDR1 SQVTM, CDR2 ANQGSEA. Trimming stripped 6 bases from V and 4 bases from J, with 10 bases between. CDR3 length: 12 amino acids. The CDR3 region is CSVETGGNTIYF. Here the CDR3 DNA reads TGCAGCGTAGAGACAGGCGGAAACACCATATATTTT.